One sample yielded the 16 T cell receptor beta chains listed below, sequenced in a study of memory CD4+ T cells and cytomegalovirus serostatus. Sequenced by immunoSEQ multiplex PCR; TCRdb stores in-frame clones only, minus some. The table has under 50,000 clones, around 78% seen once. The sort gate was single viable CD3+CD4+CD8-CD45RO+ cells for memory CD4+ T cells. The sequencing sample was made of memory CD4+ T cells from blood. Receptors were obtained from an adult in good health and CMV-seronegative.

The chain couples TRBV7-2 to TRBJ2-7; D might be TRBD2 (6 bases). With 5 bases removed from V and 1 base from J, the gap between germline ends came to 15 bases. The CDR3 runs to 15 residues. CDR1 SGHTA and CDR2 FQGNSA come from the germline V gene. For the CDR3, the DNA is TGTGCCAGCAGCCGACCCGTCGGGGGTTCCTACGAGCAGTACTTC. It is translated as CASSRPVGGSYEQYF. The full variable domain, in which reference TRBV7-2 and TRBJ2-7 provide the parts outside the CDR3, is GAGVSQSPSNKVTEKGKDVELRCDPISGHTALYWYRQSLGQGLEFLIYFQGNSAPDKSGLPSDRFSAERTGGSVSTLTIQRTQQEDSAVYLCASSRPVGGSYEQYFGPGTRLTVT.

J is TRBJ2-2 and V is TRBV19; 12 nucleotides align to TRBD1. The V gene end was trimmed by 5 bases and the J gene end by 8 bases; junction bases not matched to a gene: 6. CDR3 length equals 15 residues. The germline V gene has CDR1 LNHDA and CDR2 SQIVND (reference sequence). CDR3 DNA: TGTGCCAGTAGTGTCGGGACAGGGGGCTGGGGGGAGCTGTTTTTT. Residues: CASSVGTGGWGELFF.

The V call is TRBV30, the J call TRBJ1-5, with D possibly being TRBD1 (5 bases). V was clipped by 0 bases and J by 3 bases, with 18 bases between them. CDR3 length: 17 residues. Per germline, CDR1 GTSNPN and CDR2 SVGIG (reference sequence). The CDR3 nucleotides are TGTGCCTGGAGTGTGGGCCGTGTCGGGGGAGACAATCAGCCCCAGCATTTT. Its protein product is CAWSVGRVGGDNQPQHF. Drawing the rest from reference TRBV30 and TRBJ1-5, the complete variable domain is SQTIHQWPATLVQPVGSPLSLECTVEGTSNPNLYWYRQAAGRGLQLLFYSVGIGQISSEVPQNLSASRPQDRQFILSSKKLLLSDSGFYLCAWSVGRVGGDNQPQHFGDGTRLSIL.

The J gene is TRBJ2-5, the V gene TRBV9, with TRBD1 matching 7 bases. Germline trimming cut 1 base from V and 5 bases from J; bases unmatched to any gene: 8. Germline V gene sequence: CDR1 SGDLS, CDR2 YYNGEE. The CDR3 has 15 amino acids. CDR3 sequence: CASSVYSTGMETQYF. CDR3 DNA sequence: TGTGCCAGCAGCGTATATTCGACAGGGATGGAGACCCAGTACTTC.

The gene calls are TRBV2 and TRBJ2-1; 8 bases match TRBD1. The trim removed 6 bases at V and 4 bases at J, leaving 8 bases unmatched. The CDR3 has 15 residues. The germline V gene has CDR1 SNHLY and CDR2 FYNNEI. CDR3 DNA sequence: TGTGCCAGCAGAGGGACAGGTGCTTTATACAATGAGCAGTTCTTC. Protein sequence: CASRGTGALYNEQFF.

The chain joins TRBV28 to TRBJ2-7; TRBD1 aligns across 7 bases. With V trimmed by 3 bases and J by 2 bases, 13 bases remained unmatched. This CDR3 region has 17 residues. Looked up from germline, CDR1 is MDHEN and CDR2 is SYDVKM. The CDR3 sequence: CASSFRGLTQYTYEQYF. The CDR3 nucleotides are TGTGCCAGCAGTTTTAGGGGGCTCACGCAGTACACCTACGAGCAGTACTTC.

V and J are TRBV7-3 and TRBJ1-2, with D uncertain. V was shortened by 5 bases and J by 0 bases, with 4 bases between the two germline ends. CDR3 length: 12 amino acids. CDR1 is SGHTA and CDR2 is FQGTGA in the germline V gene. The CDR3 spells CASSITNYGYTF. DNA of the CDR3: TGTGCCAGCAGCATTACTAACTATGGCTACACCTTC.

This rearrangement joins TRBV23-1 to TRBJ1-4; TRBD1 matches at 10 bases. TRBV23-1 belongs to the ORF category, with a function that is uncertain. The V and J ends lost 0 bases and 7 bases, in that order; junction bases with no gene match: 14. The CDR3 covers 19 residues. The CDR3 region is CASSQSETGGPLRGEKLFF. The CDR3 bases are TGCGCCAGCAGTCAATCCGAGACAGGGGGCCCGCTAAGGGGTGAAAAACTGTTTTTT.

This clone was seen more than once but under ten times. V usage is TRBV2 and J usage is TRBJ2-2; maybe TRBD2 (5 bases). Looked up from germline, CDR1 is SNHLY and CDR2 is FYNNEI. Trimming cost V 3 bases and J 5 bases, with 7 bases left between them. The CDR3 is made up of 13 amino acids. The DNA for the CDR3 is TGTGCCAGCAGTGAGGAGCGGACCGGGGAGCTGTTTTTT. It encodes CASSEERTGELFF.

There are a few counts of this clone. V gene TRBV5-4 combines with J gene TRBJ1-6; no firm D call. The CDR3 contains 15 residues. Germline CDR1 is SGHNT and CDR2 is YYREEE (reference sequence). V was pared by 0 bases and J by 5 bases, with 9 bases between. The CDR3: CASSLGWGNNSPLHF. CDR3 in DNA: TGTGCCAGCAGCTTGGGATGGGGAAATAATTCACCCCTCCACTTT.

The CDR3 reads CASSLGYQETQYF. The DNA for the CDR3 is TGTGCCAGCAGCTTAGGGTACCAAGAGACCCAGTACTTC. V gene TRBV11-2 combines with J gene TRBJ2-5, with no clear D. The germline gives CDR1 SGHAT, CDR2 FQNNGV. This CDR3 has 13 residues. V was clipped by 1 base and J by 0 bases, with 3 bases between them.

The chain recombines TRBV28 with TRBJ2-3; D is perhaps TRBD1 (5 bases). V lost 2 bases, J lost 1 base, and 7 bases lay in between. Germline CDR1 is MDHEN and CDR2 is SYDVKM. The CDR3 is made up of 14 amino acids. The CDR3 DNA reads TGTGCCAGCAGTTTACAGGGCGGCACAGATACGCAGTATTTT. Translation gives CASSLQGGTDTQYF.

The V and J genes are TRBV5-4 and TRBJ1-1; tentatively, D is TRBD1 (5 bases). The CDR3 contains 16 residues. CDR1 and CDR2 (germline): SGHNT, YYREEE (reference sequence). V was cut by 4 bases and J by 1 base, with 17 bases left in between. For the CDR3, the DNA is TGTGCCAGCAGCCCTAGGGGCAGGGTGGGGAACACTGAAGCTTTCTTT. Its translation is CASSPRGRVGNTEAFF. Looking up the rest from reference TRBV5-4 and TRBJ1-1 gives the full variable domain: ETGVTQSPTHLIKTRGQQVTLRCSSQSGHNTVSWYQQALGQGPQFIFQYYREEENGRGNFPPRFSGLQFPNYSSELNVNALELDDSALYLCASSPRGRVGNTEAFFGQGTRLTVV.

This clone was seen a single time. Written as DNA, the CDR3 is TGTGCCAGCAGGCCCGACAGAACCTCTGGAAACACCATATATTTT. Amino acids: CASRPDRTSGNTIYF. V gene TRBV27 combines with J gene TRBJ1-3, with D possibly TRBD1 on 5 matching bases. The CDR3 sequence is 15 residues long. Germline CDR1 reads MNHEY; CDR2 reads SMNVEV (reference sequence). Trimming cost V 6 bases and J 0 bases, with 12 bases left between them.

This clone was counted a few times. This sequence joins TRBV5-6 and TRBJ2-7; D not certain. CDR1 SGHDT and CDR2 YYEEEE come from the germline V gene. V was shortened by 6 bases and J by 5 bases, with 15 bases between the two germline ends. This CDR3 spans 13 amino acids. The CDR3 sequence is CASNNRNSDEQYF. In DNA form, the CDR3 reads TGTGCCAGCAACAACAGAAACAGCGACGAGCAGTACTTC.

The J gene is TRBJ1-1, the V gene TRBV29-1, with a weak D call TRBD1 (5 bases). V was pared by 6 bases and J by 11 bases, with 19 bases between. CDR1 SQVTM and CDR2 ANQGSEA come from the germline V gene. The CDR3 consists of 12 residues. The CDR3: CSVQEVSLGAFF. CDR3 DNA: TGCAGCGTACAGGAGGTATCCCTGGGGGCTTTCTTT.